The sequence of this TCR beta chain was determined in a study of blood T cell repertoires in COVID-19. On the study more broadly: Acute-phase and convalescent COVID-19 samples originated in the United States, Italy and Spain.

Assay: immunoSEQ multiplex PCR; the TCRdb copy retains only in-frame clones and omits some. In the table there are 45,000 to 55,000 clones, 88% of which are singletons. V trimming: 4 bases; J trimming: 8 bases; junction bases outside the gene matches: 14. The germline V gene has CDR1 SGHNT and CDR2 YYREEE (reference sequence). The CDR3 sequence is 17 residues long. Sequencing input: peripheral blood. The sequence came from a human donor in a cohort sampled during active COVID-19. This chain connects TRBV5-4 to TRBJ2-2, with 10 nucleotides matching TRBD2. CDR3: CASSSGTSDKRGGELFF. CDR3 sequence (DNA): TGTGCCAGCAGCAGTGGGACTAGCGATAAACGAGGGGGGGAGCTGTTTTTT.